These 2 T cell receptor beta chains share one sample of origin, sequenced in a study of shared clonotypes between healthy human individuals. Data came from immunoSEQ multiplex PCR; TCRdb stores just in-frame clones and leaves some out. The sample contains approximately 980,000 clones, more than 75% of which appear only once. Specimen: memory CD4+ T cells sorted from blood. Subset given: CD45RA-negative fraction. The receptors originated from a man aged 18 to 35 in good health.

The V gene is TRBV6-6, the J gene TRBJ1-3; the match to TRBD1 covers 7 bases. This CDR3 spans 15 amino acids. Trimming removed 6 bases from V and 0 bases from J; junction bases left unmatched: 5. Germline CDR1 and CDR2: MNHNY and SVGAGI (reference sequence). CDR3 sequence: CASRKGQNSGNTIYF. The CDR3 DNA follows: TGTGCCAGCAGAAAGGGACAGAACTCTGGAAACACCATATATTTT.

The chain recombines TRBV7-8 with TRBJ1-6; possibly TRBD1 for D (5 bases). Per the germline V gene, CDR1 is SGHVS and CDR2 is FQNEAQ. Between the trimmed V and J ends, which lost 4 bases and 0 bases, there was a span of 16 bases. The CDR3 runs to 18 residues. The CDR3 DNA reads TGTGCCAGCAGCTCTCCGGGACTCGCTAGCTCCTATAATTCACCCCTCCACTTT. It specifies CASSSPGLASSYNSPLHF.